The source of this TCR beta chain is a study of cytomegalovirus exposure and HLA in healthy donors. Study information: When 350 to 500 donors were genotyped, about 80% of them were found to fall in the Caucasian-associated ancestry cluster.

Notes on the study in general: Through in vitro validation, a few CMV-associated chains were shown to be specific for CMV antigens. HLA alleles were associated with around 17,000 TCR beta sequences in a later analysis at 0.05 false discovery rate. Presence/absence comparisons presumed near-even sequencing depth among donors.

As for this clone: The target antigen is unknown.

V trimming: 5 bases; J trimming: 2 bases; junction bases outside the gene matches: 4. Germline-derived CDR1 and CDR2 are SNHLY and FYNNEI. The CDR3 loop spans 14 amino acids. Use of 60 Vbeta and 13 Jbeta primers characterized the PCR. Profiling relied on immunoSEQ multiplex PCR, and the TCRdb table lists in-frame clones only, not all of them. The sample shows about 300,000 clones, about nine tenths of them seen only once. The receptor comes from a man aged 40-49 years in good health and CMV-seropositive. Source material: PBMCs. This chain links TRBV2 with TRBJ2-7; 9 nucleotides match TRBD1. The CDR3 bases are TGTGCCAGCAGTATCGACAGGGGGACCTACGAGCAGTACTTC. Protein product: CASSIDRGTYEQYF.